This T cell receptor beta chain was documented in a study of blood T cell repertoires in COVID-19. Study background: PBMCs, B-cell-depleted T cells, or T cells were the source of the cDNA or gDNA that made up the material.

V shed 4 bases and J shed 7 bases, with 15 bases lying between them. Germline V CDR1 and CDR2: SGHRS, YFSETQ. This CDR3 region has 15 residues. In the authors' methods: How many nucleated cells were present was estimated from reference gene primer amplification. The data were produced by immunoSEQ multiplex PCR, yet TCRdb's version contains in-frame clones alone and is incomplete. V, J and clone size are those of that table, while D and trimming were read from the DNA. Among tens of thousands of clones listed, 70% to 90% were seen once. The sequence derives from a human donor in a cohort sampled during active COVID-19. The chain joins TRBV5-1 to TRBJ1-6, with D maybe TRBD1 (5 bases). Specimen: peripheral blood. The DNA of the CDR3 is TGCGCCAGCAGCCTAGGCCCGGGGGTGAATTCACCCCTCCACTTT. Protein: CASSLGPGVNSPLHF.